Each of the 22 T cell receptor beta chains below was sequenced from the same sample in a study of T cells in Graves' hyperthyroidism and ophthalmopathy. TCR beta CDR3 sequences were amplified from RNA transcripts. The TCR CDR3 was amplified in a first-round RT-PCR using the HTBI primer set. TCRdb analysed the multiplex PCR reads with MiXCR anew, one entry per CDR3 protein. The sample lists around 450,000 distinct CDR3 sequences, 15% to 19% occurring once. Source material: blood. All receptors come from a woman aged 18-35 years with Graves' hyperthyroidism.

This clonotype was seen at least ten times. V gene TRBV10-3 combines with J gene TRBJ2-5, with TRBD2 as a possible D gene (5 bases). Germline V gives CDR1 ENHRY, CDR2 SYGVKD. Trimming removed 1 base at V and 2 bases at J, with 14 bases between. CDR3 length equals 16 residues. CDR3 sequence reads: CAISEYGMRAQETQYF. The CDR3, as DNA: TGTGCCATCAGTGAGTATGGCATGAGGGCTCAAGAGACCCAGTACTTC.

Ten or more counts support this clonotype. The V and J genes are TRBV7-9 and TRBJ1-2; D not certain. The length of the CDR3 is 14 residues. Trimming cost V 1 base and J 4 bases, with 10 bases left between them. The germline V gene encodes CDR1 SEHNR and CDR2 FQNEAQ (reference sequence). The CDR3 DNA is TGTGCCAGCAGCTTAGGGGGTAAAGGCTATGGCTACACCTTC. Protein product: CASSLGGKGYGYTF.

This clonotype was detected ten times or more. The gene calls are TRBV5-1 and TRBJ2-7, with D possibly matching TRBD1 (6 bases). Germline assignment: CDR1 SGHRS and CDR2 YFSETQ. This CDR3 contains 15 residues. Trimming cost V 1 base and J 4 bases, with 15 bases left between them. As DNA, the CDR3 is TGCGCCAGCAGCTTGTCGTCAGGGGCCCCTTACGAGCAGTACTTC. This translates into CASSLSSGAPYEQYF.

This clonotype was seen a handful of times. V usage is TRBV6-2 or TRBV6-3 and J usage is TRBJ2-7; D assignment may be TRBD1 or TRBD2 (7 bases each). The ends were cut back, 7 bases at V and 7 bases at J, with 20 bases in the middle. Germline-derived CDR1 and CDR2 are MNHEY and SVGEGT. This CDR3 contains 14 residues. In DNA form, the CDR3 reads TGTGCCAGCACCAGAGGCAGGGGGGGCAGGGAGCAGTACTTC. Protein product: CASTRGRGGREQYF.

This clonotype was detected many times. This chain uses TRBV3-1 with TRBJ2-1, with 9 bases lining up with TRBD2. The CDR3 is made up of 15 amino acids. The V gene end was trimmed by 2 bases and the J gene end by 7 bases; junction bases not matched to a gene: 6. CDR1 and CDR2 from the germline V gene are LGHDT and YNNKEL (reference sequence). The CDR3 DNA reads as TGTGCCAGCAGCCAACCGGGACTAGCAGGGAATGAGCAGTTCTTC. Translation: CASSQPGLAGNEQFF.

In its sample, this clonotype was seen a few times. This CDR3 is CASTAGAALYF. DNA of the CDR3: TGTGCCAGCACCGCCGGGGCCGCCCTGTATTTT. The gene calls are TRBV6-1 and TRBJ2-3; D tentatively fits TRBD1 or TRBD2 (5 bases each). In germline, CDR1 is MNHNS, CDR2 SASEGT. V shed 7 bases and J shed 14 bases, with 16 bases lying between them. The CDR3 spans 11 residues.

At least ten counts were recorded for this clonotype. This sequence joins TRBV2 and TRBJ1-1, with D possibly TRBD1 on 5 matching bases. The CDR3 sequence is 12 residues long. CDR1 is SNHLY and CDR2 is FYNNEI in the germline V gene. Between the trimmed V and J ends, which lost 8 bases and 3 bases, there was a span of 10 bases. CDR3 DNA sequence: TGTGCCAGCTCCGGGGGGGACACTGAAGCTTTCTTT. This sequence encodes CASSGGDTEAFF.

The sample holds many counts of this clonotype. This sequence joins TRBV10-3 and TRBJ2-7; D remains unclear. The germline gives CDR1 ENHRY, CDR2 SYGVKD. Trimming cost V 2 bases and J 0 bases, with 14 bases left between them. The CDR3 is 16 amino acids. Here the CDR3 DNA reads TGTGCCATCAGTGAGCCAGGCGCATATTCCTCCTACGAGCAGTACTTC. Translating gives CAISEPGAYSSYEQYF.

This clonotype was observed many times. The chain has TRBV20-1 and TRBJ2-5; 9 positions agree with TRBD1. V lost 2 bases to trimming and J lost 5 bases; unmatched junction nucleotides: 6. The CDR3 consists of 14 residues. Germline V gives CDR1 DFQATT, CDR2 SNEGSKA (reference sequence). In DNA form, the CDR3 reads TGCAGTGCTAGAAGGACAGGGGCGAGGGAGACCCAGTACTTC. It specifies CSARRTGARETQYF.

Ten or more counts support this clonotype. The chain links TRBV30 to TRBJ2-2; D gene unclear. Trimming took 2 bases from V and 1 from J, leaving 11 bases between them. The CDR3 length is 15 residues. Germline V lookup: CDR1 GTSNPN, CDR2 SVGIG (reference sequence). DNA for the CDR3: TGTGCCTGGAGTCACCCGGGTATGAACACCGGGGAGCTGTTTTTT. It codes for CAWSHPGMNTGELFF.

This chain connects TRBV4-2 to TRBJ2-1, with TRBD2 matching 9 bases. The V and J ends lost 2 bases and 7 bases, in that order; junction bases with no gene match: 9. This CDR3 region has 16 residues. Germline V CDR1 and CDR2: LGHNA, YNFKEQ. CDR3 protein: CASSQSTQRGDNEQFF. For the CDR3, the DNA is TGTGCCAGCAGCCAATCAACCCAGCGGGGGGATAATGAGCAGTTCTTC.

This chain connects TRBV6-6 to TRBJ1-2, with TRBD1 as a possible D gene (6 bases). Trimming shortened V by 0 bases and J by 0 bases, and 14 bases separated the two germline ends. CDR3 length: 17 amino acids. The germline gives CDR1 MNHNY, CDR2 SVGAGI (reference sequence). The CDR3 loop reads CASSYSATGRANYGYTF. The CDR3 DNA is TGTGCCAGCAGTTACTCGGCAACAGGGAGGGCTAACTATGGCTACACCTTC.

This clonotype was counted at least ten times. V is TRBV18 and J is TRBJ2-7, with 12 bases lining up with TRBD2. The J segment lost 5 bases and the V segment lost 3 bases, leaving 5 bases of the junction unmatched. The CDR3 is made up of 15 amino acids. Germline V gene sequence: CDR1 KGHSH, CDR2 LQKENI. The CDR3 DNA follows: TGTGCCAGCTCACCGACTAGCGGGAGTAACAACGAGCAGTACTTC. This translates into CASSPTSGSNNEQYF.

This clonotype has a count of ten or more. This chain joins TRBV7-2 and TRBJ2-4, with 8 bases fitting TRBD1. The CDR3 spans 13 residues. The trim removed 5 bases at V and 7 bases at J, leaving 4 bases unmatched. Per germline, CDR1 SGHTA and CDR2 FQGNSA. The CDR3, as DNA: TGTGCCAGCAGCCGCAGGACAGGGAACATTCAGTACTTC. Its protein is CASSRRTGNIQYF.

Only a few counts were recorded for this clonotype. The gene calls are TRBV18 and TRBJ2-3; 9 nucleotides align to TRBD1. CDR3 length equals 15 residues. V dropped 2 bases and J dropped 5; count of bases not matched to a gene: 5. The V gene's germline CDR1 is KGHSH and CDR2 LQKENI. The CDR3 sequence is CASSPNRGLIDTQYF. The CDR3 nucleotides are TGTGCCAGCTCACCAAACAGGGGGCTTATAGATACGCAGTATTTT. Full variable domain (missing parts from reference TRBV18 and TRBJ2-3): NAGVMQNPRHLVRRRGQEARLRCSPMKGHSHVYWYRQLPEEGLKFMVYLQKENIIDESGMPKERFSAEFPKEGPSILRIQQVVRGDSAAYFCASSPNRGLIDTQYFGPGTRLTVL.

This clonotype occurred many times. This chain joins TRBV4-1 and TRBJ2-7; possibly TRBD2 for D (5 bases). CDR1 and CDR2 (germline): MGHRA, YSYEKL. V dropped 0 bases and J dropped 0 bases, with 6 bases sitting between them. CDR3 length: 14 amino acids. For the CDR3, the DNA is TGCGCCAGCAGCCAAGATGACTACTCCTACGAGCAGTACTTC. Its translation is CASSQDDYSYEQYF.

With respect to this clonotype: A read error may explain this, as a much larger clone is one base away. This chain joins TRBV6-1 and TRBJ2-7, with D unclear. The V gene's germline CDR1 is MNHNS and CDR2 SASEGT. This CDR3 is 12 amino acids long. The CDR3 region is CASSSPNSLTNF. The DNA of the CDR3 is TGTGCCAGCAGTAGCCCGAATTCACTCACCAACTTC.

This clonotype has at least ten counts. V usage is TRBV7-9 and J usage is TRBJ2-1; 9 bases align to TRBD2. The CDR3 is made up of 15 amino acids. Trimming at V came to 3 bases and at J to 9 bases, leaving 9 bases not matched to a gene. Germline V lookup: CDR1 SEHNR, CDR2 FQNEAQ (reference sequence). Here the CDR3 DNA reads TGTGCCAGCAGCTTCGGCCTAGCGGGGAGGGTTGAGCAGTTCTTC. Translation: CASSFGLAGRVEQFF.

This clonotype has ten or more counts. This chain joins TRBV27 and TRBJ1-4; D gene uncertain. Germline V gene lookup returns CDR1 MNHEY and CDR2 SMNVEV (reference sequence). The CDR3 sequence is 17 residues long. V was cut by 3 bases and J by 0 bases, with 14 bases left in between. The CDR3 spells CASSLTPQSATNEKLFF. The CDR3 coding sequence is TGTGCCAGCAGTTTGACACCCCAATCAGCAACTAATGAAAAACTGTTTTTT.

This clonotype was recorded many times. The gene calls are TRBV20-1 and TRBJ2-7, with a possible D match to TRBD1 (6 bases). The CDR3 has 18 amino acids. Germline CDR1 and CDR2: DFQATT and SNEGSKA (reference sequence). The V end was cut by 2 bases, the J end by 0 bases, with 23 bases between. The CDR3, as DNA: TGCAGTGCTAGATTGGCCGGGCCAGGGGCGGGTGGCTCCTACGAGCAGTACTTC. Encoded protein: CSARLAGPGAGGSYEQYF.

This clonotype has just a few counts. The chain links TRBV6-1 to TRBJ2-2, with TRBD2 as a possible D gene (5 bases). CDR1 is MNHNS, CDR2 SASEGT, per germline. V dropped 11 bases and J dropped 2 bases, with 9 bases sitting between them. This CDR3 is built from 12 residues. The CDR3 loop reads CARRGNTGELFF. CDR3 DNA: TGTGCCCGTCGGGGAAACACCGGGGAGCTGTTTTTT.

At least ten counts were recorded for this clonotype. At one boundary the junction diverges from the germline segment, which might be a read error. The rearrangement links TRBV7-3 to TRBJ2-7; TRBD2 might be the D (5 bases). The CDR3 consists of 13 residues. Per the germline V gene, CDR1 is SGHTA and CDR2 is FQGTGA. The CDR3 DNA is TGTGCCAGCAGCCTAACCGGGAACAACGAGCAGTACTTC. It is translated as CASSLTGNNEQYF. The complete variable domain, with remaining parts taken from reference TRBV7-3 and TRBJ2-7, reads GAGVSQTPSNKVTEKGKYVELRCDPISGHTALYWYRQSLGQGPEFLIYFQGTGAADDSGLPNDRFFAVRPEGSVSTLKIQRTERGDSAVYLCASSLTGNNEQYFGPGTRLTVT.